This entry describes one T cell receptor beta chain. This specimen belongs to a study of blood T cell repertoires in COVID-19. Study at large: The samples span acute and convalescent COVID-19 from the United States, Italy and Spain.

The CDR3 is made up of 16 amino acids. V trimming: 5 bases; J trimming: 10 bases; junction bases outside the gene matches: 20. CDR1 and CDR2 (germline): GTSNPN, SVGIG (reference sequence). Using immunoSEQ multiplex PCR, the repertoire was profiled, and TCRdb retains in-frame clones only, with some absent. This sample yields about 360,000 clones, of which more than 75% are seen a single time; 3% belongs to the top ten. The clonotype was recovered from a human donor in a cohort sampled during active COVID-19. This rearrangement joins TRBV30 to TRBJ2-1; the match to TRBD2 covers 7 bases. Sequencing input: peripheral blood. The CDR3 DNA reads TGTGCCTGGGAAAATCCCGGGAGACTAGCCCGTGGGGAGCAGTTCTTC. It encodes CAWENPGRLARGEQFF.